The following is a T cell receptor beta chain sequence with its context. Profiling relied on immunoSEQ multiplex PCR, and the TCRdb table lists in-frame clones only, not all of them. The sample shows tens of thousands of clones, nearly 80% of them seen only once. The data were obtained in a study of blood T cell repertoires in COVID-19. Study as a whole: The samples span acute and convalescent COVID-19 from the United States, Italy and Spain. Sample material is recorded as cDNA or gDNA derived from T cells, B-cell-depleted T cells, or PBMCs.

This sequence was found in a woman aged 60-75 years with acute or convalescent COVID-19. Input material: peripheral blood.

CDR3 protein: CATSRDTGAAEQFF. The CDR3 coding sequence is TGTGCCACCAGCAGAGATACCGGAGCCGCGGAGCAGTTCTTC. The rearrangement links TRBV15 to TRBJ2-1; unclear D gene. The V gene's germline CDR1 is LNHNV and CDR2 YYDKDF (reference sequence). V shed 0 bases and J shed 10 bases, with 13 bases lying between them. The CDR3 has 14 residues.